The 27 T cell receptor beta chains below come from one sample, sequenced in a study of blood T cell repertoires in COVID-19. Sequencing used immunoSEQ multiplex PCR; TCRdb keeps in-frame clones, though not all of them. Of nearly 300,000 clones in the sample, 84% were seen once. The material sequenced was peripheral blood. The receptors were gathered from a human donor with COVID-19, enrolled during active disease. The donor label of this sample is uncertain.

CDR3 nucleotides: TGTGCCATCAGTGACCCACAGGCCCCTCGGCCCCAGCATTTT. Its translation: CAISDPQAPRPQHF. This chain connects TRBV10-3 to TRBJ1-5, with D possibly TRBD1 on 5 matching bases. CDR1 and CDR2 from the germline V gene are ENHRY and SYGVKD. There are 14 residues in the CDR3. Trimming took off 3 bases at V and 9 bases at J, with 15 bases between the two ends.

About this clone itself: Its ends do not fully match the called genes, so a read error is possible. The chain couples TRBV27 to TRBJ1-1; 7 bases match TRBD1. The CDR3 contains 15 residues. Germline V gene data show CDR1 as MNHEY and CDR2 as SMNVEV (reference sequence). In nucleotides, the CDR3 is TGTGCCAGCTGTTTAAATCGGGAGGGGGCAGGGTGGGCTTTCTTT. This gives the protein CASCLNREGAGWAFF.

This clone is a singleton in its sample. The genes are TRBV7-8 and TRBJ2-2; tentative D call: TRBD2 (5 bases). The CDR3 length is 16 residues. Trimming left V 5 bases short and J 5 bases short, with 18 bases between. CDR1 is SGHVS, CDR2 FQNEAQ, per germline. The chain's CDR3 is CASSDRDRVETGELFF. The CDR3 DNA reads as TGTGCCAGCAGCGACCGGGATAGGGTCGAAACCGGGGAGCTGTTTTTT. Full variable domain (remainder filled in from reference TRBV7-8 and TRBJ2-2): GAGVSQSPRYKVAKRGQDVALRCDPISGHVSLFWYQQALGQGPEFLTYFQNEAQLDKSGLPSDRFFAERPEGSVSTLKIQRTQQEDSAVYLCASSDRDRVETGELFFGEGSRLTVL.

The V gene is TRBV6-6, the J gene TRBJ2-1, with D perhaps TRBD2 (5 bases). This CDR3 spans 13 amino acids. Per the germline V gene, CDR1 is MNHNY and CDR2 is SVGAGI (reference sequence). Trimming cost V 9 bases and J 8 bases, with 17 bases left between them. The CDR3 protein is CASRDYRLDEQFF. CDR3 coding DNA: TGTGCCAGTCGAGACTATAGGCTCGATGAGCAGTTCTTC.

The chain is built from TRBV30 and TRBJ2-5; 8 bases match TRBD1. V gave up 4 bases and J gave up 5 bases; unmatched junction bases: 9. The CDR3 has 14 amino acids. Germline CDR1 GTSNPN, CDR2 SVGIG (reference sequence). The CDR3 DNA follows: TGTGCCTGGATGGGGACAGGTAATCGGGAGACCCAGTACTTC. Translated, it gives CAWMGTGNRETQYF.

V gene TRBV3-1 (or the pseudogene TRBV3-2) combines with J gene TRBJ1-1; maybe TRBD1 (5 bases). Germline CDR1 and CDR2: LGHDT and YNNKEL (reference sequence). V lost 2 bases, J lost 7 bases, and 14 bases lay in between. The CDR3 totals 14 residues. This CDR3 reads CASSQKGPRDEAFF. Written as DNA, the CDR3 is TGTGCCAGCAGCCAAAAGGGGCCACGAGATGAAGCTTTCTTT.

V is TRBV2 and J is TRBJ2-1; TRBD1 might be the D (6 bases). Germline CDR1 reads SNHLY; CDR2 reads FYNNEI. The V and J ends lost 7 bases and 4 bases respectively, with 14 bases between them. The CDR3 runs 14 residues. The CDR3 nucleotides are TGTGCCAGCAAAGGGGGAGTGGTGTACAATGAGCAGTTCTTC. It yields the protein CASKGGVVYNEQFF.

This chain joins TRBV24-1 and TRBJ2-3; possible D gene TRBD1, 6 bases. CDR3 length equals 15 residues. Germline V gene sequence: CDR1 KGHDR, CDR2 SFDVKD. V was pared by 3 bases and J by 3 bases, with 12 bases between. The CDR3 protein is CATSDAQGGTDTQYF. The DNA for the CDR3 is TGTGCCACCAGTGATGCACAGGGCGGAACAGATACGCAGTATTTT.

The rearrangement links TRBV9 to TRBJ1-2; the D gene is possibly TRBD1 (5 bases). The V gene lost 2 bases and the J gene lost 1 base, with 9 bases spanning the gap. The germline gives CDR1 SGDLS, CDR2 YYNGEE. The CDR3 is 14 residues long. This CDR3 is CASSVTGHNYGYTF. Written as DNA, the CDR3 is TGTGCCAGCAGCGTTACAGGACATAACTATGGCTACACCTTC.

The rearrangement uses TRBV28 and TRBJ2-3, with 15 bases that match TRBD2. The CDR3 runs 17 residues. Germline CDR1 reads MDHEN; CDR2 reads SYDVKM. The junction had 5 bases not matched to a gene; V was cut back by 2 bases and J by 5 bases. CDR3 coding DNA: TGTGCCAGCAGTTTAGTTGGACTAGCGGGAGGGTTAGATACGCAGTATTTT. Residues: CASSLVGLAGGLDTQYF.

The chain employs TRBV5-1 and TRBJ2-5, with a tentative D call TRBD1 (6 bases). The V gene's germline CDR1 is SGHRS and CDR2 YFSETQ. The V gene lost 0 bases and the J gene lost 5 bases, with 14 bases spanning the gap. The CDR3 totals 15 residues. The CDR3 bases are TGCGCCAGCAGCTTGGCAGGGGTAGAGTGGGAGACCCAGTACTTC. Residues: CASSLAGVEWETQYF.

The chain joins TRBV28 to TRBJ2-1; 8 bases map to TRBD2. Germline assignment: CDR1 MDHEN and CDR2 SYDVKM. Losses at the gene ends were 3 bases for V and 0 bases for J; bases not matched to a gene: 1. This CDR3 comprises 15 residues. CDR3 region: CASSFTSGSYNEQFF. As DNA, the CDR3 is TGTGCCAGCAGTTTCACTAGCGGCTCCTACAATGAGCAGTTCTTC.

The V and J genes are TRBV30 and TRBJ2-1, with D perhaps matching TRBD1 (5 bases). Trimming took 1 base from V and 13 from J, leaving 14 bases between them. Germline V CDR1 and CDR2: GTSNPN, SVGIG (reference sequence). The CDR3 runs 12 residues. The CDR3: CAWSEDISTQFF. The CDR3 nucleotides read TGTGCCTGGAGTGAGGACATATCGACACAGTTCTTC.

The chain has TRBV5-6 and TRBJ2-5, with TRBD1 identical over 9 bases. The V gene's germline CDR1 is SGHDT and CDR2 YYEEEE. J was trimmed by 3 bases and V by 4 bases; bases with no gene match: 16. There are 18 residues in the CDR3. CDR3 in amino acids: CASSSPLGLGTGKETQYF. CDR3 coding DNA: TGTGCCAGCAGCAGCCCCCTGGGTCTGGGGACAGGGAAAGAGACCCAGTACTTC.

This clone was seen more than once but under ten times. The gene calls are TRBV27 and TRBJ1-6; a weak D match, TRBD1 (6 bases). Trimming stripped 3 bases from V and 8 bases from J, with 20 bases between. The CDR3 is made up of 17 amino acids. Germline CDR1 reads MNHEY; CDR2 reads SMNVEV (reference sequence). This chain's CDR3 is CASSFSPPGTPYSPLHF. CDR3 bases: TGTGCCAGCAGTTTTTCCCCGCCCGGGACACCTTATTCACCCCTCCACTTT.

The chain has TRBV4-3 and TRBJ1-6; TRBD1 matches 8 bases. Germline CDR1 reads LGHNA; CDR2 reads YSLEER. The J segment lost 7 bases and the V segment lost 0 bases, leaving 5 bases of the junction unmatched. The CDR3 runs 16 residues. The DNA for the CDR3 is TGCGCCAGCAGCCAAGATGAGGACAGGGCGAATTCACCCCTCCACTTT. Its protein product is CASSQDEDRANSPLHF.

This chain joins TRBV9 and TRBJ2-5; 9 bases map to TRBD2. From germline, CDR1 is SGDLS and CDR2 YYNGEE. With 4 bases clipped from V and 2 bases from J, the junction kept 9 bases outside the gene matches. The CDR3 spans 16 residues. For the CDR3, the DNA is TGTGCCAGCAGCCCCCGGATGGCGGGAGGGCAAGAGACCCAGTACTTC. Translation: CASSPRMAGGQETQYF.

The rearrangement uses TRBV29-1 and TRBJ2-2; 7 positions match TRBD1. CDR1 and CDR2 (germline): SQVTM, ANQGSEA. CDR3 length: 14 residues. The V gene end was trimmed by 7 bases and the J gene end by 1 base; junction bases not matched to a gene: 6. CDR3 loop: CSAADRENTGELFF. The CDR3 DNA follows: TGCAGCGCCGCCGACAGGGAGAACACCGGGGAGCTGTTTTTT.

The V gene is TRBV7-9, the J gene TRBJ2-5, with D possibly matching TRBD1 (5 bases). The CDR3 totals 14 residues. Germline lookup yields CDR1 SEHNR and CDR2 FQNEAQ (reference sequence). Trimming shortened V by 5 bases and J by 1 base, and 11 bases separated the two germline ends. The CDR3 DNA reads TGTGCCAGCAGCCAGGGCTACAGCCAAGAGACCCAGTACTTC. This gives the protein CASSQGYSQETQYF.

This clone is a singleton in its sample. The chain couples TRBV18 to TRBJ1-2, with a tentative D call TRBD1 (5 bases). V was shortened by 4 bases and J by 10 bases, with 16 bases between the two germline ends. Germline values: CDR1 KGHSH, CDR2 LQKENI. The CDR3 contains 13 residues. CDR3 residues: CASSRYQQDDYTF. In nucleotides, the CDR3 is TGTGCCAGCTCACGATACCAACAGGATGACTACACCTTC.

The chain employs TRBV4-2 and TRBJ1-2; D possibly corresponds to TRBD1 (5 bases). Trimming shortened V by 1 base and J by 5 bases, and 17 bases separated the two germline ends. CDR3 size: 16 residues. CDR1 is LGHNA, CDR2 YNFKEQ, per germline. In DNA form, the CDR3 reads TGTGCCAGCAGCCAAGTTGGTGGGGCACTGAGGTATGGCTACACCTTC. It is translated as CASSQVGGALRYGYTF.

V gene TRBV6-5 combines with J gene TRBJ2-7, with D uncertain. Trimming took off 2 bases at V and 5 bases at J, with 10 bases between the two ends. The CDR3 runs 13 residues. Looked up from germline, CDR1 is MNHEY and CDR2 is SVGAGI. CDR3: CASSYDWLDEQYF. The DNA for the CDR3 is TGTGCCAGCAGTTACGATTGGCTGGACGAGCAGTACTTC.

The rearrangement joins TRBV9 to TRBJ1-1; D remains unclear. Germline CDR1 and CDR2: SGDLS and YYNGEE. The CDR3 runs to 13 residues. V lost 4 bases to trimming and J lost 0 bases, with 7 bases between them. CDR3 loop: CASSPLVNTEAFF. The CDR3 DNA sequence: TGTGCCAGCAGCCCTTTAGTGAACACTGAAGCTTTCTTT.

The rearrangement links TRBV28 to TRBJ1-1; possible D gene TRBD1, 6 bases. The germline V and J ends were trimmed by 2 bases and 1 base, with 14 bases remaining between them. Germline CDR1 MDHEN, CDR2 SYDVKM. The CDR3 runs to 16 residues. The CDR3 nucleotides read TGTGCCAGCAGTTTAACTGGGACAATTAAGAACACTGAAGCTTTCTTT. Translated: CASSLTGTIKNTEAFF.

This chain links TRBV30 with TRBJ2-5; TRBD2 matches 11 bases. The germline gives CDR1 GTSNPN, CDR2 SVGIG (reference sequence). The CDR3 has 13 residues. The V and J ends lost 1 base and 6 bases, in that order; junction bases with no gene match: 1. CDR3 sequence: CAWSGTSGQTQYF. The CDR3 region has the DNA TGTGCCTGGAGTGGGACTAGCGGGCAGACCCAGTACTTC.

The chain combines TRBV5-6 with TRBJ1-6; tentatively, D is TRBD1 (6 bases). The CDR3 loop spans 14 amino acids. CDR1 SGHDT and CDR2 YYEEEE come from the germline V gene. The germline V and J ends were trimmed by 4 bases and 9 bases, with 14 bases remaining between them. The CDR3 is CASSQVTGFSPLHF. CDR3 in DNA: TGTGCCAGCAGCCAGGTCACAGGGTTTTCACCCCTCCACTTT.

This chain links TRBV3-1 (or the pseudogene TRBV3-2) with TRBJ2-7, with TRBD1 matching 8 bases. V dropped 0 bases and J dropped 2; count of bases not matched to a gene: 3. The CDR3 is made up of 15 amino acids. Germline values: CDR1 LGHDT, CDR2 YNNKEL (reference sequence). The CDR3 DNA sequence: TGTGCCAGCAGCCAAGACGCAGGGGGCCCCTACGAGCAGTACTTC. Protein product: CASSQDAGGPYEQYF.